One and the same sample provided the 10 T cell receptor beta chains below, sequenced in a study of blood T cell repertoires in COVID-19. Method: immunoSEQ multiplex PCR; TCRdb's copy keeps in-frame clones and lacks some. The sample lists approximately 300,000 clones, more than 80% occurring once. The sequenced sample was peripheral blood. The receptors originated from a woman aged 45 to 65 with COVID-19, enrolled during active disease.

The V call is TRBV4-3, the J call TRBJ2-7; 13 bases line up with TRBD2. Germline trimming cut 0 bases from V and 4 bases from J; bases unmatched to any gene: 9. This CDR3 comprises 18 residues. Germline values: CDR1 LGHNA, CDR2 YSLEER. CDR3 protein: CASSQDLLAGGKGYEQYF. Here the CDR3 DNA reads TGCGCCAGCAGCCAAGATCTACTAGCGGGGGGGAAGGGATACGAGCAGTACTTC.

The chain couples TRBV2 to TRBJ2-1; D is perhaps TRBD1 (5 bases). Trimming pared 6 bases from V and 10 bases from J, leaving 13 bases between. CDR1 and CDR2 from the germline V gene are SNHLY and FYNNEI. The CDR3 totals 12 residues. CDR3: CASSKGWGEQFF. The CDR3 nucleotides are TGTGCCAGCAGCAAAGGTTGGGGCGAGCAGTTCTTC.

The CDR3 DNA is TGTGCCATCAGTACCCCGACTAGCGGGAGCCTCCTGTTGGGAAACAATGAGCAGTTCTTC. This encodes CAISTPTSGSLLLGNNEQFF. The genes are TRBV10-3 and TRBJ2-1, with 12 nucleotides matching TRBD2. With 5 bases clipped from V and 5 bases from J, the junction kept 19 bases outside the gene matches. Germline V gene lookup returns CDR1 ENHRY and CDR2 SYGVKD. The CDR3 extends over 20 amino acids.

The chain employs TRBV18 and TRBJ2-3; no clear D. The CDR3 spans 11 residues. Germline loops: CDR1 KGHSH, CDR2 LQKENI. Trimming pared 3 bases from V and 8 bases from J, leaving 6 bases between. CDR3 in amino acids: CASSPSVTQYF. In nucleotides, the CDR3 is TGTGCCAGCTCACCCTCGGTTACGCAGTATTTT. The full variable domain, completed using reference TRBV18 and TRBJ2-3, is NAGVMQNPRHLVRRRGQEARLRCSPMKGHSHVYWYRQLPEEGLKFMVYLQKENIIDESGMPKERFSAEFPKEGPSILRIQQVVRGDSAAYFCASSPSVTQYFGPGTRLTVL.

The V gene is TRBV29-1, the J gene TRBJ2-7; TRBD1 matches at 8 bases. The length of the CDR3 is 14 residues. CDR1 is SQVTM, CDR2 ANQGSEA, per germline. Trimming cost V 7 bases and J 2 bases; bases outside gene matches: 10. Written as DNA, the CDR3 is TGCAGCGCTGGCGGGGACAGGCTCCCCTACGAGCAGTACTTC. Translation gives CSAGGDRLPYEQYF.

In this sample, this clone turned up once. J is TRBJ1-2 and V is TRBV6-1; TRBD1 matches at 7 bases. Germline V gene data show CDR1 as MNHNS and CDR2 as SASEGT. The CDR3 covers 15 residues. The V and J ends lost 1 base and 3 bases, in that order; junction bases with no gene match: 5. CDR3: CASSEGAGGYYGYTF. In DNA form, the CDR3 reads TGTGCCAGCAGTGAAGGGGCAGGGGGATACTATGGCTACACCTTC.

The V gene is TRBV2, the J gene TRBJ2-7; TRBD2 matches 11 bases. CDR1 is SNHLY, CDR2 FYNNEI, per germline. V lost 9 bases to trimming and J lost 1 base; unmatched junction nucleotides: 5. CDR3 size: 14 residues. The CDR3 loop reads CASSSGRNSYEQYF. As DNA, the CDR3 is TGTGCCAGTTCTAGCGGGAGGAATTCCTACGAGCAGTACTTC.

This clone was detected only once. The chain links TRBV5-6 to TRBJ1-1; D might be TRBD1 (6 bases). The CDR3 runs 15 residues. V was cut by 1 base and J by 1 base, with 11 bases left in between. Germline assignment: CDR1 SGHDT and CDR2 YYEEEE. CDR3 region: CASSLPGTPNTEAFF. The CDR3, as DNA: TGTGCCAGCAGCTTGCCCGGGACACCGAACACTGAAGCTTTCTTT.

This clone was counted between two and nine times. Distinct nucleotide sequences in the sample also encode this CDR3. This chain uses TRBV7-2 with TRBJ1-2; TRBD1 aligns across 7 bases. V lost 5 bases and J lost 5; bases outside the gene matches: 5. This CDR3 has 13 residues. CDR1 is SGHTA, CDR2 FQGNSA, per germline. CDR3 sequence reads: CASSLDRDYGYTF. The CDR3 DNA sequence: TGTGCCAGCAGCCTAGACAGGGATTATGGCTACACCTTC.

The J gene is TRBJ2-5, the V gene TRBV2; 7 positions match TRBD2. The V gene's germline CDR1 is SNHLY and CDR2 FYNNEI. The CDR3 consists of 15 residues. After removal of 6 bases from V and 0 bases from J, the junction contained 7 bases not matched to a gene. CDR3 coding DNA: TGTGCCAGCAGAAGACGGGAGGTGTACCAAGAGACCCAGTACTTC. Protein product: CASRRREVYQETQYF. Full variable domain (missing parts from reference TRBV2 and TRBJ2-5): EPEVTQTPSHQVTQMGQEVILRCVPISNHLYFYWYRQILGQKVEFLVSFYNNEISEKSEIFDDQFSVERPDGSNFTLKIRSTKLEDSAMYFCASRRREVYQETQYFGPGTRLLVL.